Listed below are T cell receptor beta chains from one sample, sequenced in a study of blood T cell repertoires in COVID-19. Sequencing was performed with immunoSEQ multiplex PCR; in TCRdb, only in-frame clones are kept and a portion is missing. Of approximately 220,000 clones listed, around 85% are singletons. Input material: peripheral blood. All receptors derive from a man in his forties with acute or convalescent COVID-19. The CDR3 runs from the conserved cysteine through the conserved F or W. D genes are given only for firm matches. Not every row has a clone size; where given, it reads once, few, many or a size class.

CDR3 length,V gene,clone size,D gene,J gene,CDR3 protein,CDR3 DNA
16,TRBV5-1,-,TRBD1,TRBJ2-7,CASTSGGTGGLYEQYF,TGCGCCAGCACCTCGGGCGGGACAGGGGGCTTGTACGAGCAGTACTTC
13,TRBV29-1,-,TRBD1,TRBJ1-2,CSVLTGGGDSYTF,TGCAGCGTCCTTACAGGGGGCGGCGATAGCTACACCTTC
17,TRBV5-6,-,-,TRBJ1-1,CASTLRDTTKPWTEAFF,TGTGCCAGCACCCTCCGGGACACAACTAAACCATGGACTGAAGCTTTCTTT
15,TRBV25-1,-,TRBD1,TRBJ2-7,CASSEDRVGSYEQYF,TGTGCCAGCAGTGAAGACAGGGTAGGTTCCTACGAGCAGTACTTC
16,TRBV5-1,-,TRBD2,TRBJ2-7,CASSLGLAGDRYEQYF,TGCGCCAGCAGCCTGGGACTAGCGGGAGACCGCTACGAGCAGTACTTC
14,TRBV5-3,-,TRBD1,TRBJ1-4,CARSLGQGEQKLFF,TGTGCCAGAAGCTTGGGACAGGGGGAGCAAAAACTGTTTTTT
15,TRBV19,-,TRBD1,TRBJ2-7,CASRSGQGANHEQYF,TGTGCCAGTAGGAGCGGACAGGGGGCAAACCACGAGCAGTACTTC
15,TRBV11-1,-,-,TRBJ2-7,CASSLAPSGGYEQYF,TGTGCCAGCAGCTTAGCGCCCAGCGGAGGTTACGAGCAGTACTTC
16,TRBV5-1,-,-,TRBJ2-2,CASRSRTQENTGELFF,TGCGCCAGCAGATCAAGAACTCAGGAGAACACCGGGGAGCTGTTTTTT
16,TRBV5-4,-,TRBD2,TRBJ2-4,CASSLGGLAGENIQYF,TGTGCCAGCAGCTTGGGGGGACTAGCGGGAGAAAACATTCAGTACTTC
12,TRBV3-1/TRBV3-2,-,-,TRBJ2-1,CASSLVYNEQFF,TGTGCCAGCAGCTTAGTATACAATGAGCAGTTCTTC
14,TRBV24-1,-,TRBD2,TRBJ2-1,CATTGTSGYNEQFF,TGTGCCACCACCGGGACTAGCGGTTACAATGAGCAGTTCTTC
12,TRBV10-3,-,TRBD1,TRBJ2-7,CATGTGSYEQYF,TGTGCCACAGGGACAGGCAGCTACGAGCAGTACTTC
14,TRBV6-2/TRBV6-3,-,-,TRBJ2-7,CAITPGSRLGEQYF,TGTGCCATCACCCCGGGTTCACGACTTGGGGAGCAGTACTTC
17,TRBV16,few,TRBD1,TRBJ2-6,CASSQFTGGSGANVLTF,TGTGCCAGCAGCCAGTTCACAGGGGGGTCTGGGGCCAACGTCCTGACTTTC
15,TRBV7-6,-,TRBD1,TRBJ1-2,CASSRTGTGVYGYTF,TGTGCCAGCAGCCGTACCGGGACAGGGGTCTATGGCTACACCTTC
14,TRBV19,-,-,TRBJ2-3,CASSTSGDRDTQYF,TGTGCCAGTAGTACCTCAGGTGATAGGGATACGCAGTATTTT
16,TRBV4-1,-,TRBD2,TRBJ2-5,CASSQEGAGGLETQYF,TGCGCCAGCAGCCAAGAAGGAGCGGGGGGGTTAGAGACCCAGTACTTC
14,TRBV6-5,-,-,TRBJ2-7,CASSQLGGGYEQYF,TGTGCCAGCAGTCAACTAGGGGGGGGCTACGAGCAGTACTTC
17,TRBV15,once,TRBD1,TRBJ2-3,CATSRISGTGFPDTQYF,TGTGCCACCAGCAGAATCTCCGGGACAGGGTTCCCAGATACGCAGTATTTT